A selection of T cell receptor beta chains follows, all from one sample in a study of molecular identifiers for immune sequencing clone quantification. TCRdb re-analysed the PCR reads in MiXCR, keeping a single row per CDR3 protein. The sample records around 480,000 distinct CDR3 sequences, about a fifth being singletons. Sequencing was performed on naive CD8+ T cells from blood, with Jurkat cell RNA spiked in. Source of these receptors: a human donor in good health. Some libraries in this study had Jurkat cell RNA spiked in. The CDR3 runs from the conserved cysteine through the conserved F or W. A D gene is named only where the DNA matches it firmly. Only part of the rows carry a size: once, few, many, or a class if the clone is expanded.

cdr3_aa: CASSQAPKWGQANTGELFF; cdr3_nt: TGTGCCAGCAGCCAAGCCCCTAAGTGGGGACAGGCTAACACCGGGGAGCTGTTTTTT; v_call: TRBV14; j_call: TRBJ2-2; d_call: TRBD1; clone_size: many
cdr3_aa: CASKSNRGDEQYF; cdr3_nt: TGTGCCAGCAAATCAAACAGGGGCGACGAGCAGTACTTC; v_call: TRBV27; j_call: TRBJ2-7; d_call: TRBD1; clone_size: -
cdr3_aa: CASGLGASSSLGQFF; cdr3_nt: TGTGCCAGCGGCTTAGGGGCTAGCAGCTCTTTGGGGCAGTTCTTC; v_call: TRBV7-6; j_call: TRBJ2-1; d_call: -; clone_size: -
cdr3_aa: CASSGGTSGSVYEQYF; cdr3_nt: TGCGCCAGCAGCGGAGGGACTAGCGGGAGTGTCTACGAGCAGTACTTC; v_call: TRBV5-1; j_call: TRBJ2-7; d_call: TRBD2; clone_size: many
cdr3_aa: CASSQEWSSGANVLIF; cdr3_nt: TGCGCCAGCAGCCAAGAGTGGAGCTCTGGGGCCAACGTCCTGATTTTC; v_call: TRBV4-1; j_call: TRBJ2-6; d_call: -; clone_size: -
cdr3_aa: CASSPLRQPQHF; cdr3_nt: TGTGCCAGCAGTCCGCTCCGTCAGCCCCAGCATTTT; v_call: TRBV6-6; j_call: TRBJ1-5; d_call: -; clone_size: -
cdr3_aa: CSVDSSGRPTDTQYF; cdr3_nt: TGCAGCGTTGATTCCAGCGGGAGGCCCACAGATACGCAGTATTTT; v_call: TRBV29-1; j_call: TRBJ2-3; d_call: TRBD2; clone_size: many
cdr3_aa: CASSQTGTDQETQYF; cdr3_nt: TGTGCCAGCAGCCAGACAGGGACTGACCAAGAGACCCAGTACTTC; v_call: TRBV3-1; j_call: TRBJ2-5; d_call: -; clone_size: -
cdr3_aa: CSVEDLTLGRQETQYF; cdr3_nt: TGCAGCGTTGAAGATCTTACGCTCGGGAGACAAGAGACCCAGTACTTC; v_call: TRBV29-1; j_call: TRBJ2-5; d_call: -; clone_size: many
cdr3_aa: CASNPGTSGGAPSF; cdr3_nt: TGTGCCAGCAACCCAGGGACTAGCGGGGGGGCCCCTTCTTTC; v_call: TRBV12-3/TRBV12-4; j_call: TRBJ2-5; d_call: TRBD2; clone_size: few
cdr3_aa: CASSPSPWTGPTDTQYF; cdr3_nt: TGTGCCAGCAGCCCTAGTCCGTGGACAGGACCCACAGATACGCAGTATTTT; v_call: TRBV13; j_call: TRBJ2-3; d_call: TRBD1; clone_size: few
cdr3_aa: CSAYPPDRDQETQYF; cdr3_nt: TGCAGTGCTTACCCCCCGGACAGGGACCAAGAGACCCAGTACTTC; v_call: TRBV20-1; j_call: TRBJ2-5; d_call: TRBD1; clone_size: many
cdr3_aa: CSVNLAGMGETQYF; cdr3_nt: TGCAGCGTTAACTTAGCGGGGATGGGTGAGACCCAGTACTTC; v_call: TRBV29-1; j_call: TRBJ2-5; d_call: TRBD2; clone_size: many
cdr3_aa: CASSYSVGQGADEQYF; cdr3_nt: TGTGCCAGCAGTTACTCGGTGGGCCAGGGGGCGGACGAGCAGTACTTC; v_call: TRBV6-5; j_call: TRBJ2-7; d_call: TRBD1; clone_size: many
cdr3_aa: CASSQDSFMGTGVFGTDTQYF; cdr3_nt: TGCGCCAGCAGCCAAGACTCCTTCATGGGGACAGGGGTCTTCGGCACAGATACGCAGTATTTT; v_call: TRBV4-1; j_call: TRBJ2-3; d_call: TRBD1; clone_size: -
cdr3_aa: CASSVAGLYDTQYF; cdr3_nt: TGTGCCAGCAGTGTTGCGGGATTATACGATACGCAGTATTTT; v_call: TRBV6-2/TRBV6-3; j_call: TRBJ2-3; d_call: -; clone_size: few
cdr3_aa: CASSFGDLRQPQHF; cdr3_nt: TGTGCCAGCAGCTTCGGGGATTTGCGTCAGCCCCAGCATTTT; v_call: TRBV5-6; j_call: TRBJ1-5; d_call: -; clone_size: many
cdr3_aa: CASSYFGGAYEQYF; cdr3_nt: TGTGCCAGCAGTTACTTCGGGGGAGCCTACGAGCAGTACTTC; v_call: TRBV6-5; j_call: TRBJ2-7; d_call: -; clone_size: many
cdr3_aa: CASSPQASGGLNEQFF; cdr3_nt: TGTGCCAGCTCACCACAGGCTAGCGGGGGTTTGAATGAGCAGTTCTTC; v_call: TRBV18; j_call: TRBJ2-1; d_call: TRBD2; clone_size: -
cdr3_aa: CSVLRTSSYEQYF; cdr3_nt: TGCAGCGTTCTCCGGACTAGTTCCTACGAGCAGTACTTC; v_call: TRBV29-1; j_call: TRBJ2-7; d_call: TRBD2; clone_size: -
cdr3_aa: CASSLQGPPGKTQYF; cdr3_nt: TGTGCCAGCAGCTTACAGGGGCCCCCCGGAAAGACCCAGTACTTC; v_call: TRBV7-8; j_call: TRBJ2-5; d_call: -; clone_size: many
cdr3_aa: CASSFKGHGGRNEKLFF; cdr3_nt: TGTGCCAGCAGCTTTAAGGGGCATGGCGGCCGTAATGAAAAACTGTTTTTT; v_call: TRBV5-6; j_call: TRBJ1-4; d_call: -; clone_size: few
cdr3_aa: CASSSLRLSAYNEQFF; cdr3_nt: TGTGCCAGCAGTTCTCTCCGTTTGTCAGCATACAATGAGCAGTTCTTC; v_call: TRBV28; j_call: TRBJ2-1; d_call: -; clone_size: -
cdr3_aa: CASSLVTSRFKPSSTDTQYF; cdr3_nt: TGCGCCAGCAGCTTGGTGACTTCCCGCTTCAAACCCTCTAGCACAGATACGCAGTATTTT; v_call: TRBV5-1; j_call: TRBJ2-3; d_call: -; clone_size: few
cdr3_aa: CASLREMAKNIQYF; cdr3_nt: TGTGCCAGCCTCAGGGAAATGGCCAAAAACATTCAGTACTTC; v_call: TRBV28; j_call: TRBJ2-4; d_call: -; clone_size: -
cdr3_aa: CASSQDRGLETQYF; cdr3_nt: TGCGCCAGCAGCCAAGACAGGGGCCTAGAGACCCAGTACTTC; v_call: TRBV4-3; j_call: TRBJ2-5; d_call: -; clone_size: many
cdr3_aa: CASSVGTSGLTDTQYF; cdr3_nt: TGTGCCAGCAGCGTGGGGACTAGCGGACTCACAGATACGCAGTATTTT; v_call: TRBV9; j_call: TRBJ2-3; d_call: TRBD2; clone_size: many
cdr3_aa: CASSRGQGANGYTF; cdr3_nt: TGCGCCAGCAGCCGGGGACAGGGGGCGAATGGCTACACCTTC; v_call: TRBV5-1; j_call: TRBJ1-2; d_call: TRBD1; clone_size: few
cdr3_aa: CASSIRGPIYEQYF; cdr3_nt: TGTGCCAGTAGTATCAGGGGTCCGATCTACGAGCAGTACTTC; v_call: TRBV19; j_call: TRBJ2-7; d_call: -; clone_size: few
cdr3_aa: CASSQLTGGNQETQYF; cdr3_nt: TGTGCCAGCAGCCAATTGACAGGAGGAAACCAAGAGACCCAGTACTTC; v_call: TRBV7-9; j_call: TRBJ2-5; d_call: -; clone_size: many
cdr3_aa: CASTLRGQINQPQHF; cdr3_nt: TGTGCCAGTACCCTAAGGGGGCAAATCAATCAGCCCCAGCATTTT; v_call: TRBV19; j_call: TRBJ1-5; d_call: TRBD1; clone_size: many
cdr3_aa: CASSQDSSGYYEQYF; cdr3_nt: TGCGCCAGCAGCCAAGACTCGTCGGGGTACTACGAGCAGTACTTC; v_call: TRBV4-3; j_call: TRBJ2-7; d_call: -; clone_size: many
cdr3_aa: CSARAPSGGYEQYF; cdr3_nt: TGCAGTGCTAGAGCGCCTAGCGGGGGGTACGAGCAGTACTTC; v_call: TRBV20-1; j_call: TRBJ2-7; d_call: TRBD2; clone_size: -
cdr3_aa: CAWSVPDRERLGDQPRHF; cdr3_nt: TGTGCCTGGAGTGTGCCGGACAGGGAACGCCTTGGGGATCAGCCCCGGCATTTT; v_call: TRBV30; j_call: TRBJ1-5; d_call: TRBD1; clone_size: -
cdr3_aa: CSARDRDLYKNIQYF; cdr3_nt: TGCAGTGCTAGAGATCGGGACCTCTACAAAAACATTCAGTACTTC; v_call: TRBV20-1; j_call: TRBJ2-4; d_call: -; clone_size: many
cdr3_aa: CASSSDEQYF; cdr3_nt: TGTGCCAGCAGTTCCGACGAGCAGTACTTC; v_call: TRBV6-6; j_call: TRBJ2-7; d_call: -; clone_size: many
cdr3_aa: CASSLSGNGHTEAFF; cdr3_nt: TGTGCCAGCAGTTTATCGGGCAACGGACACACTGAAGCTTTCTTT; v_call: TRBV27; j_call: TRBJ1-1; d_call: -; clone_size: many
cdr3_aa: CASSFEAPVGEQFF; cdr3_nt: TGCGCCAGCAGCTTTGAAGCGCCAGTCGGTGAGCAGTTCTTC; v_call: TRBV5-1; j_call: TRBJ2-1; d_call: -; clone_size: -
cdr3_aa: CASSLEVHPGQGAVGELFF; cdr3_nt: TGTGCCAGCAGCTTGGAAGTTCACCCGGGACAGGGGGCGGTCGGGGAGCTGTTTTTT; v_call: TRBV5-6; j_call: TRBJ2-2; d_call: TRBD1; clone_size: -
cdr3_aa: CASSSFQGEETQYF; cdr3_nt: TGTGCCAGCAGTTCATTTCAGGGTGAAGAGACCCAGTACTTC; v_call: TRBV27; j_call: TRBJ2-5; d_call: -; clone_size: once
cdr3_aa: CASSLYALGQGYEQYF; cdr3_nt: TGTGCCAGCAGTTTATACGCATTGGGACAGGGCTACGAGCAGTACTTC; v_call: TRBV27; j_call: TRBJ2-7; d_call: TRBD1; clone_size: -
cdr3_aa: CASSPTLTPYEQYF; cdr3_nt: TGTGCCAGCAGTCCCACATTAACACCCTACGAGCAGTACTTC; v_call: TRBV7-9; j_call: TRBJ2-7; d_call: -; clone_size: few
cdr3_aa: CASSQGKGMNTEAFF; cdr3_nt: TGCGCCAGCAGCCAAGGCAAGGGAATGAACACTGAAGCTTTCTTT; v_call: TRBV4-3; j_call: TRBJ1-1; d_call: -; clone_size: -
cdr3_aa: CASSSGLANEQYF; cdr3_nt: TGTGCCAGCAGCTCGGGACTAGCAAACGAGCAGTACTTC; v_call: TRBV7-9; j_call: TRBJ2-7; d_call: TRBD2; clone_size: many
cdr3_aa: CASSQGSAGREYTEAFF; cdr3_nt: TGCGCCAGCAGCCAAGGATCCGCCGGCAGAGAGTACACTGAAGCTTTCTTT; v_call: TRBV4-3; j_call: TRBJ1-1; d_call: -; clone_size: many
cdr3_aa: CSARSLGEQYF; cdr3_nt: TGCAGTGCGCGGAGCCTGGGGGAGCAGTACTTC; v_call: TRBV20-1; j_call: TRBJ2-7; d_call: -; clone_size: many
cdr3_aa: CASSVGAGISYEQYF; cdr3_nt: TGTGCCAGCAGCGTAGGGGCAGGGATTAGCTACGAGCAGTACTTC; v_call: TRBV9; j_call: TRBJ2-7; d_call: -; clone_size: many
cdr3_aa: CASSPFLAQETQYF; cdr3_nt: TGCGCCAGCAGCCCCTTCTTGGCCCAAGAGACCCAGTACTTC; v_call: TRBV4-3; j_call: TRBJ2-5; d_call: -; clone_size: -
cdr3_aa: CASSWGEEDTDTQYF; cdr3_nt: TGTGCCAGCAGTTGGGGAGAGGAGGACACAGATACGCAGTATTTT; v_call: TRBV7-2; j_call: TRBJ2-3; d_call: -; clone_size: many
cdr3_aa: CASSSVNEQYF; cdr3_nt: TGTGCCAGCAGCTCCGTCAACGAGCAGTACTTC; v_call: TRBV13; j_call: TRBJ2-7; d_call: -; clone_size: -
cdr3_aa: CSVEGWTGSNEQFF; cdr3_nt: TGCAGCGTTGAAGGCTGGACAGGGTCAAATGAGCAGTTCTTC; v_call: TRBV29-1; j_call: TRBJ2-1; d_call: TRBD1; clone_size: few